This paragraph reports one TCR beta chain. Its antigen is still unknown. The record has no base qualities; no much larger clone is one base away. Trimming at the junction amounts to 3 bases on V and 3 bases on J, and the germline ends lie 15 bases apart. CDR1 and CDR2 are read off the germline V gene (reference sequence) as DFQATT and SNEGSKA. Taken from cysteine to phenylalanine, the CDR3 has 15 residues. Solely the CDR3 DNA is kept, with 45 bases framed from the first base. The data were obtained in a study of control samples from healthy donors and cancer patients (dated by TCRdb to about 2020). Libraries were built with the immunoSEQ multiplex PCR assay. TCRdb took this table from immuneACCESS and kept in-frame rearrangements with V and J called. Such tables lack part of the clones; where checked against another copy, unresolved V genes explain under half of the gap, and the rest is unexplained. Present in this sample are about 110,000 clones, just under 85% of which were seen just once. The ten biggest clones cover 6.5% of the sample.

The sample consisted of blood. The V gene is TRBV20-1 and the J gene is TRBJ1-5; the D gene is not confidently resolved. The sequence derives from a man in his late teens or twenties in good health. This receptor has the CDR3 CSASVGPGNNQPQHF. The DNA sequence reads TGCAGTGCTAGTGTCGGACCGGGGAACAATCAGCCCCAGCATTTT.